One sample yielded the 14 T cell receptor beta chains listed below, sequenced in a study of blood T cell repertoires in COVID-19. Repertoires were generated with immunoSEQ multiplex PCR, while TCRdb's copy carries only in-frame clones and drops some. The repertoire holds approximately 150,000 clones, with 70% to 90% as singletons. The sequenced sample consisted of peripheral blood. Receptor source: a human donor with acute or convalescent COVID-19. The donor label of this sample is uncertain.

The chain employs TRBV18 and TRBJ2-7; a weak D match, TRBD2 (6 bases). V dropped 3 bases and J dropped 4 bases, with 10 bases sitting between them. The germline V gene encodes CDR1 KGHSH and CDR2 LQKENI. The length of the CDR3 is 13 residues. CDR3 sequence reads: CASSPGLSYEQYV. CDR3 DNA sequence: TGTGCCAGCTCACCCGGACTATCTTACGAGCAGTACGTC.

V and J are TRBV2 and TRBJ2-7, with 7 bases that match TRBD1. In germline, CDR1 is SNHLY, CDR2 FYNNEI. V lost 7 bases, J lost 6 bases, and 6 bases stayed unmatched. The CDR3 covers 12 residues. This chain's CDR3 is CASTYTGVEQYF. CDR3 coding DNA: TGTGCCAGCACCTATACAGGGGTCGAGCAGTACTTC.

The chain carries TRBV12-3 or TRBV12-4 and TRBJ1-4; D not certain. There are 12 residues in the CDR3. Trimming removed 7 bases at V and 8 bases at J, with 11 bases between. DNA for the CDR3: TGTGCCAGCAAGGAGGGTCGGGAAAAACTGTTTTTT. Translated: CASKEGREKLFF.

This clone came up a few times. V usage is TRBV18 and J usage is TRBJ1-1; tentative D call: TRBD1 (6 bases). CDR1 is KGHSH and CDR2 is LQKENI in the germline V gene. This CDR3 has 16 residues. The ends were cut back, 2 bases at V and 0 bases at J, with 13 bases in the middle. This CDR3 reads CASSPSQGLMNTEAFF. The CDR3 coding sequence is TGTGCCAGCTCACCATCGCAGGGGTTAATGAACACTGAAGCTTTCTTT. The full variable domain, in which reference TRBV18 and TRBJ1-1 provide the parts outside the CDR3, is NAGVMQNPRHLVRRRGQEARLRCSPMKGHSHVYWYRQLPEEGLKFMVYLQKENIIDESGMPKERFSAEFPKEGPSILRIQQVVRGDSAAYFCASSPSQGLMNTEAFFGQGTRLTVV.

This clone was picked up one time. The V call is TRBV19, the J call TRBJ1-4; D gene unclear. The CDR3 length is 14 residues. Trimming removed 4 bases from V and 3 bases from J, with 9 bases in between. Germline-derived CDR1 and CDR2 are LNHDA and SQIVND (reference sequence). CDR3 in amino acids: CASSRQRSNEKLFF. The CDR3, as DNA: TGTGCCAGTAGTAGACAACGATCTAATGAAAAACTGTTTTTT.

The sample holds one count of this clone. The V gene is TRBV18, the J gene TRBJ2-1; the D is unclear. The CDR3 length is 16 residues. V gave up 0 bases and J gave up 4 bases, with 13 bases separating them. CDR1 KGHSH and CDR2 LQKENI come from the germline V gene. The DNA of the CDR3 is TGTGCCAGCTCACCACCGACAACCTCCGAGTACAATGAGCAGTTCTTC. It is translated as CASSPPTTSEYNEQFF.

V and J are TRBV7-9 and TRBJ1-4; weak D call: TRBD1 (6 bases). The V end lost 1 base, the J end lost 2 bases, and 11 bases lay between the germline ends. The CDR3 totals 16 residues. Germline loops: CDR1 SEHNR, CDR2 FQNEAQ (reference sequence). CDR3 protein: CASSLEQGVTNEKLFF. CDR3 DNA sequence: TGTGCCAGCAGCTTAGAACAGGGAGTCACTAATGAAAAACTGTTTTTT.

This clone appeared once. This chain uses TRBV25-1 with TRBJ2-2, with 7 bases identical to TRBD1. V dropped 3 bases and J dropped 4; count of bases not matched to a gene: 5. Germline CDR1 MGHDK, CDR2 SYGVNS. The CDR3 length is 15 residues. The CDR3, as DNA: TGTGCCAGCAGTGACCAAGGGGGCAGCACCGGGGAGCTGTTTTTT. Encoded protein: CASSDQGGSTGELFF.

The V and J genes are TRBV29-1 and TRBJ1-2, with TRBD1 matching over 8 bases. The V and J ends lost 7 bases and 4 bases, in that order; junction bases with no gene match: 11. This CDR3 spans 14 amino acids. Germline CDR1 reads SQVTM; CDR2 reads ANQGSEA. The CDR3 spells CSAGGTGGFYGYTF. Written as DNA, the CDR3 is TGCAGCGCCGGAGGGACAGGAGGTTTCTATGGCTACACCTTC.

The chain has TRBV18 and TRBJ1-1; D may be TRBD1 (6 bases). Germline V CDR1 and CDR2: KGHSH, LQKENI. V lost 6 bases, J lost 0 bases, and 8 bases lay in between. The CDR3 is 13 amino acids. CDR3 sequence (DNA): TGTGCCAGCTCGGGGGCTTTGAACACTGAAGCTTTCTTT. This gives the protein CASSGALNTEAFF.

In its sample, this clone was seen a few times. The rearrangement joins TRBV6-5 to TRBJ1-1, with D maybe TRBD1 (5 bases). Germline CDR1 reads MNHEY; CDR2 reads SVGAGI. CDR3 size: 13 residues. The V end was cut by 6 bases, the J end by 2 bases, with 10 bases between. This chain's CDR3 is CASSRTGNTEAFF. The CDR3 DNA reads TGTGCCAGCAGCCGTACAGGTAACACTGAAGCTTTCTTT.

In DNA, the CDR3 is TGCAGCGTTCCTTCAACAGGACGGTCCGTCACTGAAGCTTTCTTT. Amino acid sequence: CSVPSTGRSVTEAFF. The chain combines TRBV29-1 with TRBJ1-1, with D tentatively TRBD1 (5 bases). Germline loops: CDR1 SQVTM, CDR2 ANQGSEA. The CDR3 spans 15 residues. The ends were cut back, 5 bases at V and 4 bases at J, with 20 bases in the middle.

CDR3 protein: CASSQSSNEKLFF. CDR3 sequence (DNA): TGTGCCAGCAGCCAATCCAGTAATGAAAAACTGTTTTTT. The gene calls are TRBV16 and TRBJ1-4, with D unresolved. Germline loops: CDR1 KGHSY, CDR2 FQNENV. The CDR3 sequence is 13 residues long. V dropped 0 bases and J dropped 4 bases, with 3 bases sitting between them.

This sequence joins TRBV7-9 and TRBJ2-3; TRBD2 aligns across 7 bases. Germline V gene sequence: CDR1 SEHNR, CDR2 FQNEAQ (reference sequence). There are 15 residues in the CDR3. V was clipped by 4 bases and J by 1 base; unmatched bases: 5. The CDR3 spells CASSSGGSRTDTQYF. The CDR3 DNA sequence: TGTGCCAGCAGCTCCGGGGGGTCCCGCACAGATACGCAGTATTTT.